A selection of T cell receptor beta chains follows, all from one sample in a study of T cells in Graves' hyperthyroidism and ophthalmopathy. TCRdb analysed the multiplex PCR reads with MiXCR anew, one entry per CDR3 protein. The sample consists of 300,000 or so distinct CDR3 sequences, 16% of them appearing once. Sequencing used blood. All receptors derive from a man aged 30 to 39 with Graves' hyperthyroidism. CDR3s include the opening cysteine and the closing phenylalanine or tryptophan. D genes are given only for firm matches. The listing skips clone size in some rows; elsewhere it reads once, few, many or a size class.

V gene: TRBV7-2
D gene: .
J gene: TRBJ2-7
clone size: many
CDR3 protein: CASSLATGGAYEQYF
CDR3 DNA: TGTGCCAGCAGCTTAGCGACAGGCGGGGCCTACGAGCAGTACTTC

V gene: TRBV7-8
D gene: TRBD2
J gene: TRBJ2-1
clone size: few
CDR3 protein: CASSLTGRAGPYNEQFF
CDR3 DNA: TGTGCCAGCAGCTTAACGGGAAGAGCGGGGCCCTACAATGAGCAGTTCTTC

V gene: TRBV20-1
D gene: TRBD2
J gene: TRBJ2-7
clone size: .
CDR3 protein: CSTERGYEQYF
CDR3 DNA: TGCAGTACCGAGCGGGGGTACGAGCAGTACTTC

V gene: TRBV7-9
D gene: .
J gene: TRBJ1-2
clone size: many
CDR3 protein: CASRSNGGDGYTF
CDR3 DNA: TGTGCCAGCAGATCAAATGGGGGGGATGGCTACACCTTC

V gene: TRBV7-6
D gene: TRBD1
J gene: TRBJ2-3
clone size: many
CDR3 protein: CASSLSGQGVSDTQYF
CDR3 DNA: TGTGCCAGCAGCTTATCCGGACAGGGTGTCTCAGATACGCAGTATTTT

V gene: TRBV24-1
D gene: .
J gene: TRBJ2-3
clone size: many
CDR3 protein: CATSDFAGSADTQYF
CDR3 DNA: TGTGCCACCAGTGATTTCGCGGGCTCCGCAGATACGCAGTATTTT

V gene: TRBV5-8
D gene: .
J gene: TRBJ1-1
clone size: .
CDR3 protein: CASSLIDLTGTEAFF
CDR3 DNA: TGTGCCAGCAGCTTGATTGACCTCACGGGGACTGAAGCTTTCTTT

V gene: TRBV11-2
D gene: TRBD2
J gene: TRBJ2-7
clone size: many
CDR3 protein: CASSLGLAGGFSYEQYF
CDR3 DNA: TGTGCCAGCAGCTTGGGACTAGCGGGGGGGTTCTCCTACGAGCAGTACTTC

V gene: TRBV7-3
D gene: .
J gene: TRBJ2-7
clone size: .
CDR3 protein: CASSPAPTSYEQYF
CDR3 DNA: TGTGCCAGCAGCCCCGCCCCGACTTCCTACGAGCAGTACTTC

V gene: TRBV12-3/TRBV12-4
D gene: .
J gene: TRBJ2-2
clone size: many
CDR3 protein: CASSLSGAWRRRLRDTGELFF
CDR3 DNA: TGTGCCAGCAGTTTATCGGGGGCGTGGAGGAGACGATTGAGGGACACCGGGGAGCTGTTTTTT

V gene: TRBV28
D gene: TRBD1
J gene: TRBJ2-7
clone size: many
CDR3 protein: CASSSHGTASSYEQYF
CDR3 DNA: TGTGCCAGCAGTTCACACGGGACAGCAAGCTCCTACGAGCAGTACTTC

V gene: TRBV12-3/TRBV12-4
D gene: .
J gene: TRBJ1-3
clone size: .
CDR3 protein: CASSWGPPASGNTIYF
CDR3 DNA: TGTGCCAGCAGTTGGGGGCCGCCCGCCTCTGGAAACACCATATATTTT

V gene: TRBV28
D gene: .
J gene: TRBJ1-2
clone size: few
CDR3 protein: CASSSADYGYTF
CDR3 DNA: TGTGCCAGCAGTTCTGCGGACTATGGCTACACCTTC

V gene: TRBV30
D gene: .
J gene: TRBJ2-7
clone size: .
CDR3 protein: CAWSVQGRSYEQYF
CDR3 DNA: TGTGCCTGGAGTGTTCAGGGGCGATCCTACGAGCAGTACTTC

V gene: TRBV28
D gene: .
J gene: TRBJ1-3
clone size: .
CDR3 protein: CASSEEGLGGNTIYF
CDR3 DNA: TGTGCCAGCTCTGAGGAGGGACTGGGTGGAAACACCATATATTTT

V gene: TRBV6-4
D gene: TRBD2
J gene: TRBJ2-1
clone size: few
CDR3 protein: CASRPTSAHNEQFF
CDR3 DNA: TGTGCCAGCAGACCGACTAGCGCTCACAATGAGCAGTTCTTC

V gene: TRBV6-6
D gene: TRBD1
J gene: TRBJ2-7
clone size: many
CDR3 protein: CASSYRDSEQYF
CDR3 DNA: TGTGCCAGCAGTTACCGGGACAGCGAGCAGTACTTC

V gene: TRBV4-2
D gene: .
J gene: TRBJ2-5
clone size: .
CDR3 protein: CASSQLGAGPQEETQYF
CDR3 DNA: TGTGCCAGCAGCCAACTGGGCGCGGGACCCCAGGAAGAGACCCAGTACTTC

V gene: TRBV10-3
D gene: TRBD1
J gene: TRBJ2-1
clone size: many
CDR3 protein: CAINGDSLSNEQFF
CDR3 DNA: TGTGCCATCAACGGGGACAGCTTGAGCAATGAGCAGTTCTTC

V gene: TRBV27
D gene: .
J gene: TRBJ2-2
clone size: .
CDR3 protein: CASRTVIGELFF
CDR3 DNA: TGTGCCAGCAGGACAGTTATCGGGGAGCTGTTTTTT

V gene: TRBV11-2
D gene: .
J gene: TRBJ2-1
clone size: many
CDR3 protein: CASSLERHNEQFF
CDR3 DNA: TGTGCCAGCAGCTTAGAACGACACAATGAGCAGTTCTTC

V gene: TRBV6-2/TRBV6-3
D gene: TRBD2
J gene: TRBJ2-1
clone size: many
CDR3 protein: CASDSGNNEQFF
CDR3 DNA: TGTGCCAGCGATAGCGGGAACAATGAGCAGTTCTTC

V gene: TRBV6-2/TRBV6-3
D gene: .
J gene: TRBJ1-2
clone size: .
CDR3 protein: CASSYGGNYGYTF
CDR3 DNA: TGTGCCAGCAGTTACGGGGGGAACTATGGCTACACCTTC

V gene: TRBV7-3
D gene: .
J gene: TRBJ1-2
clone size: once
CDR3 protein: CASSLTHRVFGYTF
CDR3 DNA: TGTGCCAGCAGCTTAACGCACAGGGTATTTGGCTACACCTTC

V gene: TRBV20-1
D gene: TRBD2
J gene: TRBJ2-5
clone size: many
CDR3 protein: CSAERSGGETQYF
CDR3 DNA: TGCAGTGCGGAGAGGTCGGGGGGAGAGACCCAGTACTTC

V gene: TRBV7-3
D gene: TRBD2
J gene: TRBJ2-1
clone size: .
CDR3 protein: CASSGASGTAGGNEQFF
CDR3 DNA: TGTGCCAGCAGCGGAGCTAGCGGAACCGCCGGGGGCAATGAGCAGTTCTTC

V gene: TRBV7-9
D gene: .
J gene: TRBJ1-4
clone size: few
CDR3 protein: CASSSATYEKLFF
CDR3 DNA: TGTGCCAGCAGCTCAGCGACTTATGAAAAACTGTTTTTT

V gene: TRBV14
D gene: .
J gene: TRBJ2-7
clone size: many
CDR3 protein: CASSQLGRSYEQYF
CDR3 DNA: TGTGCCAGCAGCCAATTGGGCCGGTCCTACGAGCAGTACTTC

V gene: TRBV18
D gene: TRBD1
J gene: TRBJ2-2
clone size: few
CDR3 protein: CASSPTGRGELFF
CDR3 DNA: TGTGCCAGCTCACCGACAGGGAGAGGGGAGCTGTTTTTT

V gene: TRBV11-3
D gene: .
J gene: TRBJ1-1
clone size: few
CDR3 protein: CASSLGRGRGNTEAFF
CDR3 DNA: TGTGCCAGCAGCTTAGGTCGGGGAAGGGGGAACACTGAAGCTTTCTTT

V gene: TRBV29-1
D gene: TRBD1
J gene: TRBJ1-4
clone size: .
CDR3 protein: CSVNDRENNEKLFF
CDR3 DNA: TGCAGCGTTAATGACAGGGAAAATAATGAAAAACTGTTTTTT

V gene: TRBV20-1
D gene: TRBD1
J gene: TRBJ2-1
clone size: .
CDR3 protein: CSARARDRVRNEQFF
CDR3 DNA: TGCAGTGCTAGAGCTCGGGACAGGGTGAGAAATGAGCAGTTCTTC

V gene: TRBV7-9
D gene: .
J gene: TRBJ1-2
clone size: few
CDR3 protein: CASSIGQTNYGYTF
CDR3 DNA: TGTGCCAGCAGCATAGGACAGACCAACTATGGCTACACCTTC

V gene: TRBV7-3
D gene: TRBD2
J gene: TRBJ2-2
clone size: .
CDR3 protein: CASSASLAGESGELFF
CDR3 DNA: TGTGCCAGCAGCGCATCACTAGCGGGAGAATCCGGGGAGCTGTTTTTT

V gene: TRBV12-3/TRBV12-4
D gene: TRBD1
J gene: TRBJ2-2
clone size: many
CDR3 protein: CASSPGTGDAGELFF
CDR3 DNA: TGTGCCAGCAGCCCCGGGACAGGGGACGCCGGGGAGCTGTTTTTT

V gene: TRBV5-1
D gene: .
J gene: TRBJ1-1
clone size: many
CDR3 protein: CASSLNENTEAFF
CDR3 DNA: TGCGCCAGCAGCTTGAACGAGAACACTGAAGCTTTCTTT

V gene: TRBV19
D gene: .
J gene: TRBJ2-7
clone size: .
CDR3 protein: CASGSPGREQYF
CDR3 DNA: TGTGCCAGCGGATCCCCCGGGCGCGAGCAGTACTTC

V gene: TRBV5-1
D gene: .
J gene: TRBJ2-7
clone size: many
CDR3 protein: CASSLIGAYEQYF
CDR3 DNA: TGCGCCAGCAGCTTGATAGGGGCATACGAGCAGTACTTC

V gene: TRBV9
D gene: .
J gene: TRBJ1-1
clone size: few
CDR3 protein: CASSVEGWDTEAFF
CDR3 DNA: TGTGCCAGCAGCGTAGAAGGGTGGGACACTGAAGCTTTCTTT

V gene: TRBV20-1
D gene: TRBD2
J gene: TRBJ2-1
clone size: .
CDR3 protein: CSARDAGTSGGNEQFF
CDR3 DNA: TGCAGTGCTAGAGATGCCGGGACTAGCGGGGGGAATGAGCAGTTCTTC

V gene: TRBV11-2
D gene: .
J gene: TRBJ2-1
clone size: many
CDR3 protein: CASSLSGEQFF
CDR3 DNA: TGTGCCAGCAGCTTATCCGGTGAGCAGTTCTTC

V gene: TRBV4-2
D gene: .
J gene: TRBJ2-2
clone size: few
CDR3 protein: CASSQVRPQNTGELFF
CDR3 DNA: TGTGCCAGCAGCCAAGTGCGACCCCAGAACACCGGGGAGCTGTTTTTT

V gene: TRBV20-1
D gene: TRBD1
J gene: TRBJ2-2
clone size: many
CDR3 protein: CSALDRVRGGELFF
CDR3 DNA: TGCAGTGCTCTTGACAGGGTACGGGGCGGGGAGCTGTTTTTT

V gene: TRBV28
D gene: .
J gene: TRBJ1-1
clone size: .
CDR3 protein: CASSLWAATEAFF
CDR3 DNA: TGTGCCAGCAGTTTGTGGGCAGCTACAGAAGCTTTCTTT

V gene: TRBV7-6
D gene: TRBD1
J gene: TRBJ2-1
clone size: few
CDR3 protein: CASSPETGGYTYNEQFF
CDR3 DNA: TGTGCCAGCAGCCCAGAGACAGGGGGCTATACATACAATGAGCAGTTCTTC

V gene: TRBV30
D gene: .
J gene: TRBJ2-1
clone size: .
CDR3 protein: CAWSVGTAANEQFF
CDR3 DNA: TGTGCCTGGAGTGTAGGCACCGCGGCTAATGAGCAGTTCTTC

V gene: TRBV5-5
D gene: .
J gene: TRBJ2-7
clone size: many
CDR3 protein: CASSFGGGGEQYF
CDR3 DNA: TGTGCCAGCAGCTTCGGCGGAGGGGGCGAGCAGTACTTC

V gene: TRBV3-1
D gene: TRBD1
J gene: TRBJ2-2
clone size: .
CDR3 protein: CASSQDRRTGRTGELFF
CDR3 DNA: TGTGCCAGCAGCCAAGATCGAAGGACAGGGAGAACCGGGGAGCTGTTTTTT

V gene: TRBV2
D gene: .
J gene: TRBJ2-2
clone size: .
CDR3 protein: CASSVNGVATGELFF
CDR3 DNA: TGTGCCAGCAGTGTTAACGGAGTGGCAACCGGGGAGCTGTTTTTT

V gene: TRBV2
D gene: .
J gene: TRBJ1-1
clone size: many
CDR3 protein: CASSDEVNTEAFF
CDR3 DNA: TGTGCCAGCAGTGATGAAGTGAACACTGAAGCTTTCTTT

V gene: TRBV3-1
D gene: .
J gene: TRBJ1-2
clone size: many
CDR3 protein: CASSQRGPNYGYTF
CDR3 DNA: TGTGCCAGCAGCCAAAGGGGACCAAACTATGGCTACACCTTC

V gene: TRBV6-2/TRBV6-3
D gene: TRBD1
J gene: TRBJ1-5
clone size: .
CDR3 protein: CASSARGGHRSNQPQHF
CDR3 DNA: TGTGCCAGCAGTGCCCGAGGGGGCCATCGTAGCAATCAGCCCCAGCATTTT